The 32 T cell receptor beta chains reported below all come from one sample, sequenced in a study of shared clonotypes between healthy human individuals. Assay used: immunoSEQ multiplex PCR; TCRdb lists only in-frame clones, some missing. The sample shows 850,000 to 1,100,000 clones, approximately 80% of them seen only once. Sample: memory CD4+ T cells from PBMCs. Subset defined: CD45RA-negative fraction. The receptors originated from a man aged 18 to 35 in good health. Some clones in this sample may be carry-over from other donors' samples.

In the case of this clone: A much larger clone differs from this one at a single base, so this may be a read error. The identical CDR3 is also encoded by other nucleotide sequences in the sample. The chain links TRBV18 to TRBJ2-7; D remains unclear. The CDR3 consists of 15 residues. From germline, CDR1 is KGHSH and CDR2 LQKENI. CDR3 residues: CASSPVDGTAYEQYF. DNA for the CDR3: TGTGCCAGCTCACCAGTGGACGGAACGGCCTACGAGCAGTACTTT.

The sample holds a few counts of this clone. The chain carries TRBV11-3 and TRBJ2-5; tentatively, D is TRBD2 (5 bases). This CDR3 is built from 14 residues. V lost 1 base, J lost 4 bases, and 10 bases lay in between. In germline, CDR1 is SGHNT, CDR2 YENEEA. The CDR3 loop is CASSLGGEVETQYF. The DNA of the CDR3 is TGTGCCAGCAGCTTAGGGGGAGAAGTAGAGACCCAGTACTTC.

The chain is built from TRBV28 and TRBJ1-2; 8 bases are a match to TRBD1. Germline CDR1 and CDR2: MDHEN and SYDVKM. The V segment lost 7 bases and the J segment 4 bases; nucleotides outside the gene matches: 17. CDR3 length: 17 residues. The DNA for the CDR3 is TGTGCCAGCATAGCACTCCCAGGACAGGGAAGTTTCTATGGCTACACCTTC. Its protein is CASIALPGQGSFYGYTF.

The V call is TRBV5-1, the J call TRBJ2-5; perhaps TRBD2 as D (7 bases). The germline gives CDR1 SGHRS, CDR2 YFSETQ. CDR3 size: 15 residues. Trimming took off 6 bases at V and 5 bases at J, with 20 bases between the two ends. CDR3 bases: TGCGCCAGCACCGGGGGGTCGGGGGCGGAGGAGACCCAGTACTTC. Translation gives CASTGGSGAEETQYF. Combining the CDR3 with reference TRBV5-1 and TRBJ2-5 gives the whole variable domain KAGVTQTPRYLIKTRGQQVTLSCSPISGHRSVSWYQQTPGQGLQFLFEYFSETQRNKGNFPGRFSGRQFSNSRSEMNVSTLELGDSALYLCASTGGSGAEETQYFGPGTRLLVL.

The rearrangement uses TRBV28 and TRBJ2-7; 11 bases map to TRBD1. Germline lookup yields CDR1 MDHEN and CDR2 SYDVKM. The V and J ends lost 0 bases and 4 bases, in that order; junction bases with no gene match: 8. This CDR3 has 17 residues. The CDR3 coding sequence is TGTGCCAGCAGTTTATGGAGGACAGGGGGCATATTTTACGAGCAGTACTTC. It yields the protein CASSLWRTGGIFYEQYF.

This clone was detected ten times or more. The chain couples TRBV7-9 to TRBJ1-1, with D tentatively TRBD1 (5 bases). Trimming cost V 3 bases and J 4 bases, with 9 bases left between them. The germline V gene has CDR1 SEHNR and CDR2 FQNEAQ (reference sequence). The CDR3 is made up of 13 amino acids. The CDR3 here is CASSFTGATEAFF. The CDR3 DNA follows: TGTGCCAGCAGCTTCACTGGGGCCACTGAAGCTTTCTTT.

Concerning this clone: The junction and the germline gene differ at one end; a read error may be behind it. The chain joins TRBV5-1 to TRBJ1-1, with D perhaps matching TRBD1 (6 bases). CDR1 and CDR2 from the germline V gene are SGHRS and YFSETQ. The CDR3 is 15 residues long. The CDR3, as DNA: TGCGACAGCAGCCCAGACAGAGGGGGATTCGCTGAAGCTTTCTTT. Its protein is CDSSPDRGGFAEAFF.

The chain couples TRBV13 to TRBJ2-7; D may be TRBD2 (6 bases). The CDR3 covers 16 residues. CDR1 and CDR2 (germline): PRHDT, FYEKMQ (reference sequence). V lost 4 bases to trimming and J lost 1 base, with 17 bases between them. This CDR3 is CASSSSSESPSYEQYF. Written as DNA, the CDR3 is TGTGCCAGCAGCTCGTCTAGCGAATCGCCATCCTACGAGCAGTACTTC.

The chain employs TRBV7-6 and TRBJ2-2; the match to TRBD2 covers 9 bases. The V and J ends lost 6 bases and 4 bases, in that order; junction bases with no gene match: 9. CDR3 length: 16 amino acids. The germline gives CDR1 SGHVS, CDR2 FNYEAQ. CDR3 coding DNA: TGTGCCAGCAGTCACGGTGCGGGAGGGGCCACCGGGGAGCTGTTTTTT. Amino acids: CASSHGAGGATGELFF. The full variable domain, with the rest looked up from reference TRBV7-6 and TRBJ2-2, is GAGVSQSPRYKVTKRGQDVALRCDPISGHVSLYWYRQALGQGPEFLTYFNYEAQQDKSGLPNDRFSAERPEGSISTLTIQRTEQRDSAMYRCASSHGAGGATGELFFGEGSRLTVL.

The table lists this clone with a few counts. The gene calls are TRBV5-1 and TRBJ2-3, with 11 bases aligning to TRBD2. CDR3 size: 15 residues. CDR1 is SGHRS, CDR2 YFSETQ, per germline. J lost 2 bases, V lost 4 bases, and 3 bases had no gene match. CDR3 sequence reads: CASSPGLADTDTQYF. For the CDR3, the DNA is TGCGCCAGCAGCCCGGGACTAGCGGACACAGATACGCAGTATTTT.

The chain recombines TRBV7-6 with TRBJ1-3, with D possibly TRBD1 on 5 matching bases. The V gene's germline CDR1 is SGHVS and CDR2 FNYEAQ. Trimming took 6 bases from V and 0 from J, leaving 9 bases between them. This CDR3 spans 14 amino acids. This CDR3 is CASRPGNSGNTIYF. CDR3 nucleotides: TGTGCCAGCAGGCCAGGGAACTCTGGAAACACCATATATTTT.

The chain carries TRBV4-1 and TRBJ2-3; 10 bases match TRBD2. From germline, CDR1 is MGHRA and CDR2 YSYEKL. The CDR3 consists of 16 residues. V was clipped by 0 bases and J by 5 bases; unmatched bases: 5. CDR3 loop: CASSQDRPSGRDTQYF. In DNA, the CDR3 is TGCGCCAGCAGCCAAGATCGACCTAGCGGGAGAGATACGCAGTATTTT.

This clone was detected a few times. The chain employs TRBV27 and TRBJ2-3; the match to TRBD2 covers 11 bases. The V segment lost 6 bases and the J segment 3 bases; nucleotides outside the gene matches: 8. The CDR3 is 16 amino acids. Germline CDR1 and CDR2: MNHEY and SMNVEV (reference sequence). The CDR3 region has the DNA TGTGCCAGCAGAGACGCCGGACTAGCGGGTACAGATACGCAGTATTTT. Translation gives CASRDAGLAGTDTQYF.

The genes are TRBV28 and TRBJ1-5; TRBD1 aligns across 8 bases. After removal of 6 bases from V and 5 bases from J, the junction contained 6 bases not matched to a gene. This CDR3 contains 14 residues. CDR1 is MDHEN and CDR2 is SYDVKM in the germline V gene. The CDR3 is CASRLTGEYQPQHF. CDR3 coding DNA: TGTGCCAGCAGACTGACAGGGGAGTATCAGCCCCAGCATTTT.

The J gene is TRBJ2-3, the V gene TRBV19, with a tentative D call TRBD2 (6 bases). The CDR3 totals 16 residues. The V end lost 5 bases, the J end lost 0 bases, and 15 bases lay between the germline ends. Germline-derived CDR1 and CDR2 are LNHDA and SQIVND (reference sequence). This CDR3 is CASSARLGTSTDTQYF. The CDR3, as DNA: TGTGCCAGTAGTGCCCGGCTAGGGACTAGCACAGATACGCAGTATTTT.

CDR3 protein: CASSYTSRNEQFF. Here the CDR3 DNA reads TGCGCCAGCAGCTACACGTCTCGAAATGAGCAGTTCTTC. The chain links TRBV4-1 to TRBJ2-1, with D unresolved. This CDR3 contains 13 residues. Germline V gives CDR1 MGHRA, CDR2 YSYEKL. The V end lost 5 bases, the J end lost 7 bases, and 12 bases lay between the germline ends.

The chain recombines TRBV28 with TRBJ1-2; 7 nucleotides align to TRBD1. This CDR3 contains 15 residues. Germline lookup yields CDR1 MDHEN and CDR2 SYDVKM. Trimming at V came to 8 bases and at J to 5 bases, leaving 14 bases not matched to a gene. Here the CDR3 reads CASVGTDPVIYGYTF. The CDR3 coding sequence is TGTGCCAGCGTCGGGACAGATCCTGTAATTTATGGCTACACCTTC.

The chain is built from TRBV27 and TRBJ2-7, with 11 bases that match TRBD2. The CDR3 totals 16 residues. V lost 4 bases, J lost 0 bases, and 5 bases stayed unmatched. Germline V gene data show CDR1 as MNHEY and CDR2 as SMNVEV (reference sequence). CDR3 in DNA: TGTGCCAGCAGTTCCTTTAGCGGGAGGGCCTCCTACGAGCAGTACTTC. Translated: CASSSFSGRASYEQYF.

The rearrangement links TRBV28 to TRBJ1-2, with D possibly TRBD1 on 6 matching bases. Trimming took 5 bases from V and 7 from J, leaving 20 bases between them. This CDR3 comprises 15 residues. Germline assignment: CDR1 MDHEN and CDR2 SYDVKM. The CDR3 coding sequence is TGTGCCAGCAGTCCAATCACAGGGAGAATGACTGGCTACACCTTC. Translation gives CASSPITGRMTGYTF.

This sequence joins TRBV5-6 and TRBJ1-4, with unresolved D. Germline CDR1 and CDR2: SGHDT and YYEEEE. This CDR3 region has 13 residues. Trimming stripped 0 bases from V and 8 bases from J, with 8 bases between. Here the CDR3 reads CASSLASGEKLFF. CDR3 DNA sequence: TGTGCCAGCAGCTTGGCCTCGGGGGAAAAACTGTTTTTT.

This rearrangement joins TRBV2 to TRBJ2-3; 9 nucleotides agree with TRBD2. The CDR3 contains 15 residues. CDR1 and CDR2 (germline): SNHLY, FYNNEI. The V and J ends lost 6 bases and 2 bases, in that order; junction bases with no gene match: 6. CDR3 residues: CASRTLAGHTDTQYF. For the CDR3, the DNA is TGTGCCAGCAGAACCCTAGCGGGACACACAGATACGCAGTATTTT.

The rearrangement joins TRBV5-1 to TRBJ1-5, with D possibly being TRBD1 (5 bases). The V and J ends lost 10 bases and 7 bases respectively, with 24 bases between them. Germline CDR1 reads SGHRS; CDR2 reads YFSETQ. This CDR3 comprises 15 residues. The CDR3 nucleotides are TGCGCCCCCGGAGGTCCAGGGATGAGGGAGCAGCCCCAGCATTTT. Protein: CAPGGPGMREQPQHF.

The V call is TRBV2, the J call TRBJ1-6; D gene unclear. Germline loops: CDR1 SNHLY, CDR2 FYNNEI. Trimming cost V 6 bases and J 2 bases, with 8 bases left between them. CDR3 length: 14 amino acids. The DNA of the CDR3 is TGTGCCAGCAGGAGCATACCCTATAATTCACCCCTCCACTTT. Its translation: CASRSIPYNSPLHF.

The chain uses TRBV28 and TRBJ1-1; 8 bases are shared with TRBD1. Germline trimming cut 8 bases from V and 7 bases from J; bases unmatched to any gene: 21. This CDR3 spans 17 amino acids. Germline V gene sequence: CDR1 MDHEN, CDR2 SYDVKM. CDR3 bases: TGTGCCAGCCATATAAGAATTTACAGGGGGAAGGAGAATGAAGCTTTCTTT. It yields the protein CASHIRIYRGKENEAFF.

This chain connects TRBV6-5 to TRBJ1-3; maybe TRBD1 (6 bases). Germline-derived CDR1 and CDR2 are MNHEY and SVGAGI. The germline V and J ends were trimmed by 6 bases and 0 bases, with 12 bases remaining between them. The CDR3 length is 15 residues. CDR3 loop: CASRPRGSSGNTIYF. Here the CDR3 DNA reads TGTGCCAGCAGACCGAGGGGGTCCTCTGGAAACACCATATATTTT.

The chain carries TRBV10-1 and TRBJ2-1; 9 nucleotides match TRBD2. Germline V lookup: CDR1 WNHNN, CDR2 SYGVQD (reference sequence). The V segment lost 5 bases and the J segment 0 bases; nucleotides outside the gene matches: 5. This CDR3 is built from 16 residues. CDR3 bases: TGCGCCAGCAGTTCTAGCGGGGCGTACTCCTACAATGAGCAGTTCTTC. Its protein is CASSSSGAYSYNEQFF.

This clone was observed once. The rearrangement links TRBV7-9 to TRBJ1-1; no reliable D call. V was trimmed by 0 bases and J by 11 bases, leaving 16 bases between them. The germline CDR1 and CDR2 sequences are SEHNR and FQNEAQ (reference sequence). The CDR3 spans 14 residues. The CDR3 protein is CASSLAHNQELAFF. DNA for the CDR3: TGTGCCAGCAGCTTAGCGCATAATCAGGAGCTGGCTTTCTTT.

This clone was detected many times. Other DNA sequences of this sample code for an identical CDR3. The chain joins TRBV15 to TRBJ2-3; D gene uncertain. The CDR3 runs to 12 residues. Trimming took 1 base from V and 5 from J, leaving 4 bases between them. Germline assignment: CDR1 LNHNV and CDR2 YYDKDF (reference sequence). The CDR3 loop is CATSRAEDTQYF. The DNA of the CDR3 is TGTGCCACCAGCAGAGCGGAAGATACGCAGTATTTT.

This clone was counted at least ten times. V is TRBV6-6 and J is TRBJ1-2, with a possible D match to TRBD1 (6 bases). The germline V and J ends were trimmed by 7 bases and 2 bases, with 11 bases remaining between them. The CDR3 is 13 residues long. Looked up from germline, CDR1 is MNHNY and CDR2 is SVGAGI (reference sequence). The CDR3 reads CASTTGQNYGYTF. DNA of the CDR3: TGTGCCAGCACCACAGGGCAGAACTATGGCTACACCTTC.

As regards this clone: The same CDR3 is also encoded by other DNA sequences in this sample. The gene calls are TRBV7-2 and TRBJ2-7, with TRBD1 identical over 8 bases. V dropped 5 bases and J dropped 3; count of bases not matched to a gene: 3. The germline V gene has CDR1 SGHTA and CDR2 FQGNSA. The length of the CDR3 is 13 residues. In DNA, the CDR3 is TGTGCCAGCAGCCCCGACAGGGGCTACGAGCAGTACTTC. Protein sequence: CASSPDRGYEQYF. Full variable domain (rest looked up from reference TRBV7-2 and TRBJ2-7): GAGVSQSPSNKVTEKGKDVELRCDPISGHTALYWYRQSLGQGLEFLIYFQGNSAPDKSGLPSDRFSAERTGGSVSTLTIQRTQQEDSAVYLCASSPDRGYEQYFGPGTRLTVT.

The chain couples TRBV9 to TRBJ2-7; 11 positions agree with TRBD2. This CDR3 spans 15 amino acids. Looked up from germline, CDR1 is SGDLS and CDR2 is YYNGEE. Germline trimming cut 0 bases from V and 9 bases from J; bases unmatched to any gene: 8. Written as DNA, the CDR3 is TGTGCCAGCAGCGTAGCCGGCACTAGCGGGAGTCGGCAGTACTTC. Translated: CASSVAGTSGSRQYF.

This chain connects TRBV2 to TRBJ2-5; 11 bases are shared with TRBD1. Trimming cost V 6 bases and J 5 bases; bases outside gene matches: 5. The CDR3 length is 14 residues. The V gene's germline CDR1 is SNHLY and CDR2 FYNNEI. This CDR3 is CASRRTGGTETQYF. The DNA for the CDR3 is TGTGCCAGCAGGAGGACAGGGGGCACGGAGACCCAGTACTTC.